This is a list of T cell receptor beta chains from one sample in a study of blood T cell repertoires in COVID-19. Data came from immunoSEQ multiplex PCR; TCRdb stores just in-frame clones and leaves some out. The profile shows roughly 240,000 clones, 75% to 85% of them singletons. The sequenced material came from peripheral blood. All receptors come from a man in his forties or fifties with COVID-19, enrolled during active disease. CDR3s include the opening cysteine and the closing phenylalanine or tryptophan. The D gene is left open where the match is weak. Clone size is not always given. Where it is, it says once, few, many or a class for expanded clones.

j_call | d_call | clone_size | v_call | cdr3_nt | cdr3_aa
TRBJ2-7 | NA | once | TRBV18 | TGTGCCAGCTCACGGCAGGGGGGCTACGAGCAGTACTTC | CASSRQGGYEQYF
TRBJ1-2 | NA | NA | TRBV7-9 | TGTGCCAGCAGCCCCGACTGGTTCGGCTATGGCTACACCTTC | CASSPDWFGYGYTF
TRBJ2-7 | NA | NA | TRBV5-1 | TGCGCCAGCAGCGCACTCATCATAAGCCAAAACTCCTACGAGCAGTACTTC | CASSALIISQNSYEQYF
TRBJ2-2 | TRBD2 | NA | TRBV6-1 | TGTGCCAGCAGTGAGACTAGCGGGGGGGCCGGCGGGGAGCTGTTTTTT | CASSETSGGAGGELFF
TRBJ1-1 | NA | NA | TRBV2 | TGTGCCAGCAGTGAAGGATCAGGAGCTTTCTTT | CASSEGSGAFF
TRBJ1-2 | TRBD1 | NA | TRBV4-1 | TGCGCCAGCAGCCCCGGACAGGGCGACTATGGCTACACCTTC | CASSPGQGDYGYTF
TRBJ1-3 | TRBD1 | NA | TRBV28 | TGTGCCAGCAGTTTGGACAGGGGGTCGGCAGCAGCTGGAAACACCATATATTTT | CASSLDRGSAAAGNTIYF
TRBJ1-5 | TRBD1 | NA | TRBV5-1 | TGCGCCAGCAGCTTACAGGGGGATCAGCCCCAGCATTTT | CASSLQGDQPQHF
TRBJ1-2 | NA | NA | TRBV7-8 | TGTGCCAGCAGCTTAGCGCGGCACTCCTATGGCTACACCTTC | CASSLARHSYGYTF
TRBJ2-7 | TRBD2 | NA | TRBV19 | TGTGCCAGTAGAGCTAGCGGATACTACGAGCAGTACTTC | CASRASGYYEQYF
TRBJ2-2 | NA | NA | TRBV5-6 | TGTGCCAGCAGCTTGGCTACCGGGGAGCTGTTTTTT | CASSLATGELFF
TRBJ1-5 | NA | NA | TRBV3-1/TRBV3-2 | TGTGCCAGCAGCCAAGACAGGGATCAGCCCCAGCATTTT | CASSQDRDQPQHF
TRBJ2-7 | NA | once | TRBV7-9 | TGTGCCAGCAGCTCCCCTCTTAGCTACGAGCAGTACTTC | CASSSPLSYEQYF
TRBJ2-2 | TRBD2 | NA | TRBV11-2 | TGTGCCAGCAGCCCTTTGGTAGCGGGCAACACCGGGGAGCTGTTTTTT | CASSPLVAGNTGELFF
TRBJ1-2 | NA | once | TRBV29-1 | TGCAGCGTTGAGGCCAGGGCTAACTATGGCTACACCTTC | CSVEARANYGYTF
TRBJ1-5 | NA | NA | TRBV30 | TGTGCCTTAGGGGGTATTGGTCAGCCCCAGCATTTT | CALGGIGQPQHF
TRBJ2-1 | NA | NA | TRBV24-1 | TGTGCCACCAGTCTGTATGAGGAGCAGTTCTTC | CATSLYEEQFF
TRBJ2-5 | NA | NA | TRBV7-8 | TGTGCCAGCAGCCCCTGGGGCGGCGAACTCCAAGAGACCCAGTACTTC | CASSPWGGELQETQYF
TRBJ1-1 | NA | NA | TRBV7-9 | TGTGCCAGCAGCTTTAACGGGGGCACTGAAGCTTTCTTT | CASSFNGGTEAFF
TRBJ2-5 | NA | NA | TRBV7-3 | TGTGCCAGCAGCTCGGGACATGGGGGGACCCAGTACTTC | CASSSGHGGTQYF
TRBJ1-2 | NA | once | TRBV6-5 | TGTGCCAGCAGTTACTCTGCCGGGACTAGTGGCTACACCTTC | CASSYSAGTSGYTF
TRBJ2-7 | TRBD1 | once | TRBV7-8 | TGTGCCAGCAGCTTCAGGGGGCTTTTCTCCTACGAGCAGTACTTC | CASSFRGLFSYEQYF
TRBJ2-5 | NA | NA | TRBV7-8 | TGTGCCAGCAGCTTAGCGCGGAAACAAGAGACCCAGTACTTC | CASSLARKQETQYF
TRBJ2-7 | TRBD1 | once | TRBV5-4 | TGTGCCAGCAGCTATGACAGGGGTTACGAGCAGTACTTC | CASSYDRGYEQYF